This TCR beta chain was captured by sequencing in a study of spatial heterogeneity in lung cancer (dated by TCRdb to between 2018 and 2021). About the full investigation: More beta-chain than alpha-chain transcripts were consistently detected, likely reflecting higher beta-chain transcript abundance. In tumor regions, TCR transcript counts showed a strong correlation with a T cell transcriptional module score from matched bulk RNA-seq. In the raw uncorrected reads, each unique combination of TCR and UMI appeared more than ten times on average. In non-small cell lung cancer, the study quantitatively compared TCR alpha and beta repertoires across several tumor regions, matched nontumor lung, and blood. Nonsynonymous mutation counts, determined by whole-exome sequencing of tumor tissue, were related to TCR repertoire features. Both alpha and beta chains were TCR-sequenced in samples taken at surgery, namely 220 tumor regions, approximately 66 matched nontumor lung samples and roughly 56 PBMC samples.

CDR1 and CDR2 are drawn from the germline V gene: SGHRS, YFSETQ. The junction carries 7 bases between V and J, which are trimmed by 0 bases and 0 bases respectively. From the cysteine through the phenylalanine, the CDR3 covers 15 amino acids. Of the read, only the CDR3 DNA is kept; its 45 bases are in frame from base 1. This specimen's time point label, interpreted: sample taken at primary tumor resection. Donors were some 70 patients with early-stage, untreated non-small cell lung cancer from the lung TRACERx cohort. TCR sequencing used whole RNA extracted from tumor and nontumor lung tissue, or from cryopreserved PBMC samples, without cell sorting. Only patients with enough RNA available from two or more tumor regions were chosen for TCR sequencing. Tumor and adjacent nontumor lung specimens were reviewed by a lung pathologist before selection. Library preparation employed 5' RACE. Sequencing was carried out with a NextSeq 500. The TCR library protocol attached a unique molecular identifier to each TCR cDNA molecule to allow correction of PCR and sequencing errors. Under the source paper's analysis protocol: TCR identification, UMI-based error correction and CDR3 extraction were performed with Decombinator tools. TCRs above a frequency of 2 per 1,000, corresponding to the top 1% of the tumor frequency distribution, were defined as expanded. Expanded tumor TCRs statistically deemed absent (corrected P<0.05) from at least one tumor region were classed as regional, and all other expanded tumor TCRs were classed as ubiquitous. Renyi diversity was calculated using the R vegan package after each repertoire was subsampled 100 times to 5,000 TCRs. To build CDR3 similarity networks, amino acid triplet string-kernel similarity was used, and CDR3s were connected when their pairwise similarity was above 0.82. TCRdb reran the public reads through fastp at Q25 and MiXCR, keeping productive beta chains. When rows share a CDR3 protein, they turn into one entry using the most common DNA and genes. The V and J calls come from TCRdb's annotation, not from the publication. Here the sample has a few thousand distinct CDR3 sequences; about a third occur a single time. 12% of the sample comes from the top ten.

What the research found in general, with its limitations: Additional single-cell paired TCR alpha and beta sequencing was considered necessary to confirm, at a functional level, the hypothesis that regional TCRs recognize regional mutations. The count of ubiquitous expanded TCRs correlated with the count of ubiquitous nonsynonymous mutations, and the count of regional expanded TCRs correlated with the count of regional nonsynonymous mutations. TCR-seq coverage of tumor T cells was estimated to be only about 7% for alpha chains and more than 11% for beta chains. The tumor nonsynonymous mutation count correlated with the number of expanded alpha and beta TCRs within the tumor.

A remark on this clonotype: The antigen it recognizes is unknown. Base qualities are not recorded, but no much larger clone differs from it by a single base.

The receptor comes from a female donor with early-stage non-small cell lung cancer. The rearranged segments are TRBV5-1 and TRBJ2-1; matching of 6 bases hints at TRBD2 as the D gene. Specimen: lung tumor tissue, collected at surgery. The CDR3 here reads CASSLDSGSYNEQFF. The nucleotide sequence is TGCGCCAGCAGCTTGGATAGCGGCTCCTACAATGAGCAGTTCTTC. Joined to the reference TRBV5-1 and TRBJ2-1 proteins, this CDR3 gives the full variable domain: KAGVTQTPRYLIKTRGQQVTLSCSPISGHRSVSWYQQTPGQGLQFLFEYFSETQRNKGNFPGRFSGRQFSNSRSEMNVSTLELGDSALYLCASSLDSGSYNEQFFGPGTRLTVL.